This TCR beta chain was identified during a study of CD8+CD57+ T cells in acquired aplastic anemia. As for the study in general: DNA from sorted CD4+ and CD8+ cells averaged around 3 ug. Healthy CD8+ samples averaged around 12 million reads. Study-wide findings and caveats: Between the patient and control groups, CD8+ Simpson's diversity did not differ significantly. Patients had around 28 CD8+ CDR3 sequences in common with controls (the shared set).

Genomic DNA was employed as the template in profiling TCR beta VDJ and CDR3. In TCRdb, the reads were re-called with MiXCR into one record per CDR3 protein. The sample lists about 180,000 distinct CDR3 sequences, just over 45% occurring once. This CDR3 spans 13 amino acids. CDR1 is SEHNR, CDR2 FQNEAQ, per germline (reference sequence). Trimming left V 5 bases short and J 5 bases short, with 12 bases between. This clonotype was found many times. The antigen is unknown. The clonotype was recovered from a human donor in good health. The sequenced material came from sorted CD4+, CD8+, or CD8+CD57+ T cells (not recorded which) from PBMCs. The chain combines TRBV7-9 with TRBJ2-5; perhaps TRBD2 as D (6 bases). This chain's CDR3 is CASSGGAGETQYF. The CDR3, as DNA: TGTGCCAGCAGCGGGGGTGCGGGGGAGACCCAGTACTTC.